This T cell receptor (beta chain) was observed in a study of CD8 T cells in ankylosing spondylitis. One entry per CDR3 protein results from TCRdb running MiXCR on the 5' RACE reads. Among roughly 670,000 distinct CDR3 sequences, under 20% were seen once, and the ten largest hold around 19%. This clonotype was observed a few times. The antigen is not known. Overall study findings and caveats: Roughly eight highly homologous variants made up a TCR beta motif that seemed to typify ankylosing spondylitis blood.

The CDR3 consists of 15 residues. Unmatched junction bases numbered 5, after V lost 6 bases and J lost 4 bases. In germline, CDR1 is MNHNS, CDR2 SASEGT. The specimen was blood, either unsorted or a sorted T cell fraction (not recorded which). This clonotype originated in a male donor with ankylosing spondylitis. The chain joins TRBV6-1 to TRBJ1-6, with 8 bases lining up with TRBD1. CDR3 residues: CASSPTGEYNSPLHF. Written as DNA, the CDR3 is TGTGCCAGCAGCCCGACAGGGGAGTATAATTCACCCCTCCACTTT.